This T cell receptor beta chain stems from a study of spatial heterogeneity in lung cancer. The wider study: Alpha-chain sequences were consistently detected in smaller numbers than beta-chain sequences.

Time point here: sample taken at primary tumor resection. Unsorted tumor, nontumor lung tissue or cryopreserved PBMC supplied the whole RNA. V shed 6 bases and J shed 4 bases, with 6 bases lying between them. From germline, CDR1 is MDHEN and CDR2 SYDVKM. The CDR3 loop spans 11 amino acids. Each TCR cDNA molecule carried a unique molecular identifier. TCRdb itself ran the 5' RACE reads through MiXCR, one entry per CDR3 protein. In the table there are some 600 distinct CDR3 sequences, about a fifth of which are singletons. Worth noting for this clonotype: Since the library was made to target alpha chains, this beta chain is a stray read and its abundance is not meaningful.

The chain has TRBV28 and TRBJ2-5, with D uncertain. The sample in question was normal lung tissue next to the tumor, obtained at surgery. The sequence derives from a male donor with early-stage non-small cell lung cancer. The CDR3 DNA is TGTGCCAGCAGGACCGGAGAGACCCAGTACTTC. Protein product: CASRTGETQYF.